This T cell receptor (beta chain) was obtained from a study of radiation and T cells in renal cell carcinoma. Points from the study as a whole: In blood, top tumor clones expanded by 2 weeks, shrinking by 4.

Sample time point: baseline pretreatment blood. Specified treatment: 15 Gy SBRT to primary tumor, nephrectomy 4 weeks later. Radiation-treated patients gave blood at baseline, week 2 and week 4. The germline V gene encodes CDR1 SNHLY and CDR2 FYNNEI. CDR3 length: 13 residues. V gave up 7 bases and J gave up 0 bases, with 7 bases separating them. Some clones are missing from TCRdb's copy, which holds only in-frame ones; the method was immunoSEQ multiplex PCR. Of approximately 120,000 clones in the sample, 82% were seen once. Remarks on this clone: Antigen specificity is unknown.

The sequence derives from a woman in her sixties with renal cell carcinoma. The J gene is TRBJ1-3, the V gene TRBV2; D remains unclear. The specimen was blood, collected from a patient whose treatment included radiotherapy and nephrectomy. Here the CDR3 reads CASNTDSGNTIYF. CDR3 DNA sequence: TGTGCCAGCAACACAGACTCTGGAAACACCATATATTTT.